This TCR beta chain appears in the sequencing data of a study of cytomegalovirus exposure and HLA in healthy donors. Study at large: Some 180 million T cells yielded 90 million to 130 million unique TCR beta sequences in earlier analysis.

Trimming left V 8 bases short and J 11 bases short, with 18 bases between. This CDR3 contains 12 residues. The germline V gene encodes CDR1 GTSNPN and CDR2 SVGIG (reference sequence). Primers included in the PCR were 60 Vbeta and 13 Jbeta primers. Method: immunoSEQ multiplex PCR; TCRdb's copy keeps in-frame clones and lacks some. The data show about 94,000 clones, with roughly 80% seen just once and under 13% held by the top ten. Though nominally healthy at sampling, donors likely had unrecorded immune exposures. The TCR sequence derives from a human donor in good health. Source material: PBMCs. This chain links TRBV30 with TRBJ1-4; a weak D match, TRBD1 (6 bases). CDR3 nucleotide sequence: TGTGCCAGCCACGATAGGGGGGGGAAACTGTTTTTT. This codes for CASHDRGGKLFF.